Listed below are T cell receptor beta chains from one sample, sequenced in a study of blood T cell repertoires in COVID-19. Produced via immunoSEQ multiplex PCR; TCRdb's table is partial and in-frame only. The table records tens of thousands of clones, about 80% of them present only once. The sequencing sample was made of peripheral blood. The source of these receptors is a human donor in a cohort sampled during active COVID-19. Both conserved end residues are part of each CDR3. The D gene is left open where the match is weak. Size is omitted from some rows. Given values are once, few, many or a class for expanded clones.

clone size	J gene	V gene	D gene	CDR3 protein	CDR3 DNA
once	TRBJ2-7	TRBV6-6	TRBD1	CASLRPGQGSYEQYF	TGTGCCAGCTTACGCCCGGGACAGGGGTCCTACGAGCAGTACTTC
NA	TRBJ1-5	TRBV12-3/TRBV12-4	NA	CASSPVGDQPQHF	TGTGCCAGCAGCCCCGTGGGCGACCAGCCCCAGCATTTT
NA	TRBJ1-2	TRBV18	TRBD1	CASSPGQENGYTF	TGTGCCAGCTCACCGGGACAGGAGAATGGCTACACCTTC
NA	TRBJ2-4	TRBV6-5	TRBD1	CASSYGGQGANIQYF	TGTGCCAGCAGTTATGGGGGACAGGGGGCTAACATTCAGTACTTC
NA	TRBJ2-5	TRBV3-1/TRBV3-2	NA	CASGPKRGYQETQYF	TGTGCCAGCGGCCCAAAACGCGGGTACCAAGAGACCCAGTACTTC
NA	TRBJ2-1	TRBV19	NA	CASSFLARSGSYNEQFF	TGTGCCAGTAGTTTTCTAGCGAGATCGGGGTCCTACAATGAGCAGTTCTTC
NA	TRBJ2-1	TRBV6-2/TRBV6-3	TRBD1	CASSYKGTGGPRQFF	TGTGCCAGCAGTTACAAGGGTACAGGGGGCCCTCGGCAGTTCTTC
NA	TRBJ2-1	TRBV7-6	NA	CASSLRRSSYNEQFF	TGTGCCAGCAGCTTAAGGCGGAGTTCCTACAATGAGCAGTTCTTC
NA	TRBJ2-5	TRBV6-5	TRBD2	CASSYVAGVGETQYF	TGTGCCAGCAGCTACGTAGCGGGAGTCGGTGAGACCCAGTACTTC
once	TRBJ2-7	TRBV27	TRBD1	CASSFSRGYEQYF	TGTGCCAGCAGTTTCTCCAGGGGGTACGAGCAGTACTTC
NA	TRBJ2-4	TRBV27	NA	CASSSPGTGKNIQYF	TGTGCCAGCAGTTCCCCCGGGACTGGCAAAAACATTCAGTACTTC
NA	TRBJ1-1	TRBV18	NA	CASSQGKGTEAFF	TGTGCCAGCTCCCAGGGTAAGGGGACAGAAGCTTTCTTT
medium-sized	TRBJ2-1	TRBV19	TRBD2	CASSMGASGGNEQFF	TGTGCCAGTAGTATGGGGGCTAGCGGGGGCAATGAGCAGTTCTTC
NA	TRBJ2-3	TRBV7-8	TRBD2	CASSLGVTSSITDTQYF	TGTGCCAGCAGCTTGGGAGTGACTAGCTCTATTACAGATACGCAGTATTTT
NA	TRBJ2-3	TRBV3-1/TRBV3-2	TRBD2	CASKTSGGDTQYF	TGTGCCAGCAAGACTAGCGGGGGGGATACGCAGTATTTT
once	TRBJ2-7	TRBV9	NA	CASSPQRTLSYEQYF	TGTGCCAGCAGCCCCCAGCGGACTCTCTCCTACGAGCAGTACTTC
NA	TRBJ2-5	TRBV5-6	NA	CASSLGHPGSAQYF	TGTGCCAGCAGCTTGGGACACCCCGGAAGTGCCCAGTACTTC
few	TRBJ1-1	TRBV4-1	NA	CASSQDPDMNTEAFF	TGCGCCAGCAGCCAAGACCCAGACATGAACACTGAAGCTTTCTTT
NA	TRBJ2-4	TRBV2	TRBD2	CASNRLAGGDSIQYF	TGTGCCAGCAACCGACTAGCGGGGGGGGATAGCATTCAGTACTTC
few	TRBJ1-1	TRBV29-1	NA	CSVGGLDVKAFF	TGCAGCGTTGGGGGGCTGGACGTCAAAGCTTTCTTT
NA	TRBJ1-3	TRBV6-1	NA	CASSEASGWISGNTIYF	TGTGCCAGCAGTGAAGCTTCAGGGTGGATTTCTGGAAACACCATATATTTT
once	TRBJ2-5	TRBV4-1	NA	CASSQDRVSGARETQYF	TGCGCCAGCAGCCAAGATCGCGTCAGTGGGGCTCGTGAGACCCAGTACTTC
NA	TRBJ2-2	TRBV6-5	TRBD1	CASRLTGASGGELFF	TGTGCCAGCAGGCTGACAGGGGCAAGTGGCGGGGAGCTGTTTTTT
many	TRBJ2-5	TRBV15	NA	CATSRGGGKETQYF	TGTGCCACCAGCAGAGGGGGGGGCAAGGAGACCCAGTACTTC
NA	TRBJ2-7	TRBV29-1	NA	CSVRRTVDPYEQYF	TGCAGCGTCCGACGGACAGTAGACCCCTACGAGCAGTACTTC
NA	TRBJ2-7	TRBV21-1	NA	CASSKGGGSYEQYF	TGTGCCAGCAGCAAAGGGGGCGGCTCCTACGAGCAGTACTTC
NA	TRBJ1-2	TRBV7-9	NA	CASSLAGGGNYGYTF	TGTGCCAGCAGCTTAGCGGGCGGGGGAAACTATGGCTACACCTTC
once	TRBJ2-5	TRBV28	TRBD1	CASSPLIVTGNFFKGTQYF	TGTGCCAGCAGTCCGCTCATCGTGACAGGGAACTTTTTTAAGGGGACCCAGTACTTC
NA	TRBJ1-4	TRBV6-5	TRBD1	CASRRQGGEKLFF	TGTGCCAGCAGGAGACAGGGGGGTGAAAAACTGTTTTTT
NA	TRBJ1-6	TRBV5-1	NA	CASTSTLRGSAAPLHF	TGCGCCAGCACAAGCACCCTCCGGGGATCCGCGGCACCCCTCCACTTT
NA	TRBJ1-5	TRBV6-6	NA	CASSFDSLSNQPQHF	TGTGCCAGCAGTTTCGACAGTTTAAGCAATCAGCCCCAGCATTTT
NA	TRBJ1-4	TRBV5-8	TRBD1	CASSYGRTGNTNEKLFF	TGTGCCAGCAGCTATGGGAGGACAGGGAACACAAATGAAAAACTGTTTTTT
NA	TRBJ2-2	TRBV24-1	TRBD1	CATGGTGGGSGELFF	TGTGCCACCGGCGGGACAGGGGGAGGATCCGGGGAGCTGTTTTTT
NA	TRBJ2-7	TRBV6-5	NA	CASSSSGSYEQYF	TGTGCCAGCAGTTCTTCCGGGAGCTACGAGCAGTACTTC
NA	TRBJ1-1	TRBV3-1/TRBV3-2	TRBD1	CASSPADRVSTEAFF	TGTGCCAGCAGCCCAGCGGACAGGGTATCCACTGAAGCTTTCTTT
NA	TRBJ2-5	TRBV19	NA	CASSITSGVETQYF	TGTGCCAGTAGTATAACATCAGGGGTGGAGACCCAGTACTTC
NA	TRBJ1-4	TRBV3-1/TRBV3-2	NA	CASSHSGQGYEKLFF	TGTGCCAGCAGCCACTCGGGTCAAGGATATGAAAAACTGTTTTTT
NA	TRBJ2-1	TRBV10-3	TRBD2	CAISGTTSGVINEQFF	TGTGCCATCAGTGGGACGACTAGCGGGGTAATCAATGAGCAGTTCTTC
NA	TRBJ1-6	TRBV6-5	NA	CASRRDPSYNSPLHF	TGTGCCAGCAGGCGGGACCCCTCCTATAATTCACCCCTCCACTTT
NA	TRBJ2-7	TRBV24-1	TRBD1	CAIDRAGEQYF	TGTGCCATCGACAGGGCTGGAGAGCAGTACTTC
NA	TRBJ2-3	TRBV7-8	TRBD1	CASSSTTGAWAQYF	TGTGCCAGCAGCTCAACCACAGGGGCCTGGGCGCAGTATTTT
NA	TRBJ2-7	TRBV7-3	NA	CASSEEQDLREQYF	TGTGCCAGCAGCGAAGAACAGGACCTACGAGAGCAGTACTTC
once	TRBJ1-2	TRBV7-8	TRBD1	CASSRAGQGGYGYTF	TGTGCCAGCAGCCGTGCAGGACAGGGGGGCTATGGCTACACCTTC
NA	TRBJ1-1	TRBV2	TRBD1	CASSGQGNTEAFF	TGTGCCAGCAGTGGACAGGGAAACACTGAAGCTTTCTTT
NA	TRBJ2-1	TRBV28	TRBD2	CASSPSGLLSWGQFF	TGTGCCAGCAGTCCTAGCGGCCTACTGAGTTGGGGGCAGTTCTTC
NA	TRBJ2-1	TRBV6-6	TRBD2	CASSYRDYRYNEQFF	TGTGCCAGCAGTTACCGGGACTACCGTTACAATGAGCAGTTCTTC
once	TRBJ1-6	TRBV5-6	TRBD1	CASSSGTDLRVLNSPLHF	TGTGCCAGCAGCTCAGGGACAGATCTCAGAGTACTGAATTCACCCCTCCACTTT